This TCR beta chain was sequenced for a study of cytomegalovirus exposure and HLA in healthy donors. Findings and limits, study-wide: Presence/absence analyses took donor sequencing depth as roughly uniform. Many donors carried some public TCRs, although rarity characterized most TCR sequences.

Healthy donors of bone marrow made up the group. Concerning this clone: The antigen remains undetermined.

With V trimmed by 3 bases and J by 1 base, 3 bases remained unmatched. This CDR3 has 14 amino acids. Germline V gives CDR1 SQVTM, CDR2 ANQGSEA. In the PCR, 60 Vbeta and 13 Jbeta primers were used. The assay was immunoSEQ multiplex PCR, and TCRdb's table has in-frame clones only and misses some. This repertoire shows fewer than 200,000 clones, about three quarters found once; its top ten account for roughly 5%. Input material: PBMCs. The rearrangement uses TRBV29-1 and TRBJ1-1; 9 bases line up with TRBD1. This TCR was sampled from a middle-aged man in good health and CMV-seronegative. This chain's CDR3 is CSVDRDRANTEAFF. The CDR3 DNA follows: TGCAGCGTTGATAGGGACAGGGCGAACACTGAAGCTTTCTTT.